This TCR beta chain was profiled in a study of blood T cell repertoires in COVID-19. In the study overall: The cDNA or gDNA used as material had been derived from T cells, B-cell-depleted T cells, or PBMCs.

Study processing details: Reference gene primer amplification yielded estimated nucleated cell counts. Method: immunoSEQ multiplex PCR; TCRdb's copy keeps in-frame clones and lacks some. V, J and clone size reflect that table, while D and trimming were determined from the DNA. This repertoire shows 270,000 or so clones, 81% found once; its top ten account for roughly 2.9%. The trim removed 5 bases at V and 4 bases at J, leaving 5 bases unmatched. This CDR3 comprises 14 residues. CDR1 and CDR2 (germline): LNHDA, SQIVND (reference sequence). This receptor was taken from a woman aged 55-70 years with active or convalescent COVID-19. The V and J genes are TRBV19 and TRBJ1-2, with TRBD1 matching 9 bases. The sample taken for sequencing was peripheral blood. The DNA for the CDR3 is TGTGCCAGTAGTCCGGACAGGGGAGTCTATGGCTACACCTTC. Translating it yields CASSPDRGVYGYTF.